The 9 T cell receptor beta chains below all came from one sample that was sequenced in a study of blood T cells in healthy people across ages. A second PCR, run for about 7 to 11 cycles, used a sample-barcoded 5' primer plus a J-beta primer mix. TCRdb re-analysed the 5' RACE reads in MiXCR, keeping a single row per CDR3 protein. The data show about 1.4 million distinct CDR3 sequences, approximately 60% seen once. The material sequenced was blood. The receptors stem from a man between 18 and 29 years old in good health.

Turning to this clonotype: Germline is not matched at one junction end, which may reflect a read error. The genes are TRBV25-1 and TRBJ2-3, with D tentatively TRBD1 (6 bases). This CDR3 contains 14 residues. Germline V gene lookup returns CDR1 MGHDK and CDR2 SYGVNS. The CDR3 DNA follows: TGTGCCAGCGCACCACAGGGATTCACAGATGCGCAGTATTTT. This sequence encodes CASAPQGFTDAQYF.

The V call is TRBV6-1, the J call TRBJ1-1; D gene ambiguous. The length of the CDR3 is 13 residues. The germline gives CDR1 MNHNS, CDR2 SASEGT. The V end was cut by 1 base, the J end by 8 bases, with 11 bases between. CDR3 protein: CASSEVTEKEAFF. CDR3 DNA sequence: TGTGCCAGCAGTGAAGTTACGGAGAAGGAAGCTTTCTTT.

In this sample, this clonotype turned up a few times. The chain is built from TRBV7-8 and TRBJ2-7; 9 nucleotides line up with TRBD2. In germline, CDR1 is SGHVS, CDR2 FQNEAQ. This CDR3 is 15 amino acids long. Unmatched junction bases numbered 3, after V lost 2 bases and J lost 1 base. The CDR3 here is CASSLRLADSYEQYF. In DNA, the CDR3 is TGTGCCAGCAGCTTAAGACTAGCGGATTCCTACGAGCAGTACTTC.

Many counts were recorded for this clonotype. This chain links TRBV6-4 with TRBJ2-3, with D perhaps matching TRBD2 (7 bases). In germline, CDR1 is MRHNA, CDR2 SNTAGT. This CDR3 comprises 15 residues. Trimming cost V 4 bases and J 6 bases, with 17 bases left between them. CDR3 in DNA: TGTGCCAGCAGTGTGTCGGGGGGCTCCACCGATACGCAGTATTTT. Protein: CASSVSGGSTDTQYF.

The chain joins TRBV14 to TRBJ2-5; no firm D call. V lost 0 bases and J 4 bases, leaving 6 bases between the germline ends. The germline V gene encodes CDR1 SGHDN and CDR2 FVKESK. The CDR3 is 13 residues long. CDR3 protein: CASSQDFTETQYF. The CDR3, as DNA: TGTGCCAGCAGCCAAGATTTTACAGAGACCCAGTACTTC. The variable domain in full, with the rest retrieved from reference TRBV14 and TRBJ2-5, is EAGVTQFPSHSVIEKGQTVTLRCDPISGHDNLYWYRRVMGKEIKFLLHFVKESKQDESGMPNNRFLAERTGGTYSTLKVQPAELEDSGVYFCASSQDFTETQYFGPGTRLLVL.

This chain links TRBV3-1 with TRBJ1-2; the match to TRBD1 covers 8 bases. This CDR3 contains 16 residues. Germline V gene sequence: CDR1 LGHDT, CDR2 YNNKEL (reference sequence). V lost 3 bases, J lost 3 bases, and 9 bases stayed unmatched. CDR3 sequence: CASSQDRDRRDYGYTF. Written as DNA, the CDR3 is TGTGCCAGCAGCCAGGACCGGGACAGGAGAGACTATGGCTACACCTTC.

The V call is TRBV4-1, the J call TRBJ2-1, with D perhaps TRBD2 (5 bases). Looked up from germline, CDR1 is MGHRA and CDR2 is YSYEKL. The CDR3 runs 16 residues. V gave up 6 bases and J gave up 2 bases, with 17 bases separating them. CDR3 residues: CASRGQAAGAYNEQFF. The CDR3 DNA reads as TGCGCCAGCAGAGGGCAAGCGGCCGGGGCCTACAATGAGCAGTTCTTC.

The genes are TRBV6-1 and TRBJ2-3; the match to TRBD1 covers 7 bases. Germline values: CDR1 MNHNS, CDR2 SASEGT. The CDR3 totals 14 residues. With 8 bases clipped from V and 4 bases from J, the junction kept 9 bases outside the gene matches. CDR3 sequence reads: CASRTNTGADTQYF. The CDR3 DNA sequence: TGTGCCAGCCGAACGAACACAGGGGCAGATACGCAGTATTTT.

The CDR3 coding sequence is TGTGCCAGCAGCCGACCCGTGGGGGCCGGGGAGACCCAGTACTTC. Translated: CASSRPVGAGETQYF. V gene TRBV11-1 combines with J gene TRBJ2-7; D possibly corresponds to TRBD1 (6 bases). The DNA end is a closer match to TRBJ2-5, so the J assignment may be wrong. The length of the CDR3 is 15 residues. Germline V gene lookup returns CDR1 SGHAT and CDR2 FQDESV (reference sequence).